The following is a TCR beta chain sequence with its context. This entry is derived from a study of T cell responses to AZD1222 COVID-19 vaccine. Produced via immunoSEQ multiplex PCR; TCRdb's table is partial and in-frame only. Here the sample spans approximately 90,000 clones, about 88% being singletons. In germline, CDR1 is MGHDK, CDR2 SYGVNS. CDR3 length: 16 amino acids. Trimming took 6 bases from V and 0 from J, leaving 15 bases between them. Sample: peripheral blood, taken 28 days after the second AZD1222 dose. The sequence came from an adult who received the AZD1222 COVID-19 vaccine. The chain has TRBV25-1 and TRBJ1-3; tentatively, D is TRBD1 (6 bases). Here the CDR3 reads CASSSRTANSGNTIYF. Here the CDR3 DNA reads TGTGCCAGCAGCTCTAGGACAGCGAACTCTGGAAACACCATATATTTT.